This T cell receptor (beta chain) emerged from a study of T cell repertoires in cytomegalovirus infection (dated by TCRdb to the late 2010s). A note on the overall study: Recently identified HLA-C-restricted CMV epitopes, whose presentation resists viral immunomodulation, were targeted by peptide stimulations together with well-studied HLA-B-restricted epitopes. Donor HLA type was relevant to the analysis, as public TCR beta signatures indicated carriage of CMV infection together with the matching HLA type.

Reading the label with the study, this specimen's treatment or condition is: in vitro stimulation with specific CMV peptide epitopes to enrich CMV-specific T cells. Results the study describes overall, beyond this receptor: The ex vivo response was dominated by HLA-C-restricted CMV-specific TCR beta clonotypes, which also provided the single most frequent clonotype in two of eight donors. Carriers of CMV infection plus the relevant HLA type were discriminated by the cumulative frequency of public TCR beta family members in the study cohort and in an independent approximately 350-donor cohort.

Instrument on record: Illumina HiSeq 1500. TCRdb handled the public reads itself, with Q25 trimming in fastp and clone calling in MiXCR, and kept productive beta chains. Rows with one shared CDR3 protein collapse into an entry with the most common genes and DNA. The sample table contains 370,000 or so distinct CDR3 sequences; only one count was recorded for about 35% of them. Approximately 15% of the sample belongs to the ten largest clones. The CDR1 and CDR2 encoded by the germline V gene (reference sequence) are DFQATT and SNEGSKA. The junction shows trimming of 5 bases on V and 6 bases on J, and the gene matches do not reach 5 bases of it. The CDR3 spans 13 residues, from the cysteine through the phenylalanine. Only the CDR3 part of the read is kept: 39 bases, read in frame from the first base. This clonotype has only a few counts. Which antigen it targets is not known. No base-level quality is on record; no much larger clone is a single base apart.

The sequencing here drew on cultured PBMCs, taken from culture after CMV antigen stimulation. The rearranged chain carries TRBV20-1 and TRBJ1-5; TRBD1 matches 9 bases in the middle. The sequence was obtained from a human donor in good health (CMV status not recorded). Some clones in this sample may be carry-over from other donors' samples. The DNA is as follows: TGCAGTGCTGGCGGACAGGGGTTTCAGCCCCAGCATTTT. It specifies CSAGGQGFQPQHF.